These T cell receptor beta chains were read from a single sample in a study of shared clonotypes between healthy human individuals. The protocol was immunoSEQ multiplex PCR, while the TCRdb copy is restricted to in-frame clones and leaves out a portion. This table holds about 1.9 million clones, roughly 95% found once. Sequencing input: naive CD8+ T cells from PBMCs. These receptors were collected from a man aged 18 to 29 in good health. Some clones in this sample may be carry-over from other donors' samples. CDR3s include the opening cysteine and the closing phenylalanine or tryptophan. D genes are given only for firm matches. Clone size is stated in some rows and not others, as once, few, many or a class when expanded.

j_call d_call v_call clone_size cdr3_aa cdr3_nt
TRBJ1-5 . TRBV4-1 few CASSQEGNQGQPQHF TGCGCCAGCAGCCAAGAGGGGAACCAGGGTCAGCCCCAGCATTTT
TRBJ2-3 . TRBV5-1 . CASESLSHGVRTDTQYF TGCGCCAGCGAATCTTTATCTCACGGGGTCCGCACAGATACGCAGTATTTT
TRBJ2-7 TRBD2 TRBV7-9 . CASSLAGAGVGSYEQYF TGTGCCAGCAGCTTAGCGGGAGCGGGAGTGGGGTCCTACGAGCAGTACTTC
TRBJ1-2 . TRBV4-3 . CASSQDRLYDADGYTF TGCGCCAGCAGCCAAGACCGGCTCTACGATGCCGATGGCTACACCTTC
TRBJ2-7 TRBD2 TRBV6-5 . CASSYSSGSLIDEQYF TGTGCCAGCAGTTATTCGAGCGGGAGTCTGATCGACGAGCAGTACTTC
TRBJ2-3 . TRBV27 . CASSLSWGTSTDTQYF TGTGCCAGCAGTTTATCTTGGGGAACAAGCACAGATACGCAGTATTTT
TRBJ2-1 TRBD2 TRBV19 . CASRKLAGDYNEQFF TGTGCCAGTAGGAAACTAGCGGGAGACTACAATGAGCAGTTCTTC
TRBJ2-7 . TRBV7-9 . CASTKGDMPYEQYF TGTGCCAGCACCAAGGGGGATATGCCCTACGAGCAGTACTTC
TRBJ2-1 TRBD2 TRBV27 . CASRASGYNEQFF TGTGCCAGCAGGGCTAGCGGGTACAATGAGCAGTTCTTC
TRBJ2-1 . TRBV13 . CASSLNYNEQFF TGTGCCAGCAGCTTAAACTACAATGAGCAGTTCTTC
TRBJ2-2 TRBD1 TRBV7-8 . CASSFRTGGTGELFF TGTGCCAGCAGCTTCCGGACAGGGGGGACCGGGGAGCTGTTTTTT
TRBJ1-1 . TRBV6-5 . CASIPGRNTEAFF TGTGCCTCTATCCCAGGGAGGAACACTGAAGCTTTCTTT
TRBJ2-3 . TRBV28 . CASSLSPGPTDTQYF TGTGCCAGCAGTTTATCTCCAGGGCCCACAGATACGCAGTATTTT
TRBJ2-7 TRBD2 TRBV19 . CASRLLAGGAYEQYF TGTGCCAGTAGGCTACTAGCGGGTGGAGCCTACGAGCAGTACTTC
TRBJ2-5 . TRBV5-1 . CASSVTGTQYF TGCGCCAGCAGCGTGACGGGGACCCAGTACTTC
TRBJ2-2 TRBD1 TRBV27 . CASSLSGTELTGELFF TGTGCCAGCAGTTTATCGGGGACAGAGCTTACCGGGGAGCTGTTTTTT
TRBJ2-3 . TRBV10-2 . CASSESGTDTQYF TGCGCCAGCAGTGAGTCGGGCACAGATACGCAGTATTTT
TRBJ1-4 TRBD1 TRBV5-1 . CASSPDRYLEKLFF TGCGCCAGCAGCCCGGACAGGTACCTTGAAAAACTGTTTTTT
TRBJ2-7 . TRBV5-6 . CASSLGSLAYEQYF TGTGCCAGCAGCTTGGGATCACTTGCCTACGAGCAGTACTTC
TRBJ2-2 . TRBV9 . CASSPPGGSGELFF TGTGCCAGCAGCCCCCCTGGGGGCTCCGGGGAGCTGTTTTTT
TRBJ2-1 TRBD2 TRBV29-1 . CSAEGREGSVYNEQFF TGCAGCGCTGAGGGGCGGGAGGGCTCCGTTTACAATGAGCAGTTCTTC
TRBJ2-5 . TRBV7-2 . CASSFAGRGYQETQYF TGTGCCAGCAGCTTCGCAGGGAGGGGGTACCAAGAGACCCAGTACTTC
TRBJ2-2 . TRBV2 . CASSDIPGQGTGELFF TGTGCCAGCAGTGATATTCCAGGTCAGGGCACCGGGGAGCTGTTTTTT
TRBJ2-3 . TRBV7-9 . CASSHSVSTDTQYF TGTGCCAGCAGCCATAGTGTTAGCACAGATACGCAGTATTTT
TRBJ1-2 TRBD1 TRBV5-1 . CASSLRQGERDYGYTF TGCGCCAGCAGCTTACGACAGGGCGAAAGGGACTATGGCTACACCTTC
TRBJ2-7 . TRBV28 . CASSFRGASREQYF TGTGCCAGCAGTTTCCGGGGGGCCTCGCGGGAGCAGTACTTC
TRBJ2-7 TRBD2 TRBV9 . CASSRIAGHSYEQYF TGTGCCAGCAGCAGAATAGCGGGGCACTCCTACGAGCAGTACTTC
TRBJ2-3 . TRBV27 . CASKGDTQYF TGTGCCAGCAAAGGAGATACGCAGTATTTT
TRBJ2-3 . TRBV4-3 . CASSQVSGHDTQYF TGCGCCAGCAGCCAAGTGTCAGGCCACGATACGCAGTATTTT
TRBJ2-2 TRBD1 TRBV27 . CASSLLWTGGTGELFF TGTGCCAGCAGTTTATTGTGGACAGGGGGGACCGGGGAGCTGTTTTTT
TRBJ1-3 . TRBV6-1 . CASSERWPGNTIYF TGTGCCAGCAGTGAACGATGGCCTGGAAACACCATATATTTT
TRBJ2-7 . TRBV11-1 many CASRGSRGEGSYEQYF TGTGCCAGTAGAGGGTCGAGGGGAGAAGGATCCTACGAGCAGTACTTC
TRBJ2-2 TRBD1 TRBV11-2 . CASRGQGDTGELFF TGTGCCAGCAGGGGACAGGGGGACACCGGGGAGCTGTTTTTT
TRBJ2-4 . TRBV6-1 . CASSWSEGPKNIQYF TGTGCCAGCAGTTGGTCGGAGGGCCCCAAAAACATTCAGTACTTC
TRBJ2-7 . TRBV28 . CASSLLPNSYEQYF TGTGCCAGCAGTTTATTACCTAACTCCTACGAGCAGTACTTC
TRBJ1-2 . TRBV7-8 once CASSPLTGRGYTF TGTGCCAGCAGCCCTCTGACAGGTCGTGGCTACACCTTC
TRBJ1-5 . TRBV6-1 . CASWDFLSNQPQHF TGTGCCAGCTGGGATTTCCTTAGCAATCAGCCCCAGCATTTT
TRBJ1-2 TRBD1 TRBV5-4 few CASTERDRKLDGYTF TGTGCCAGCACCGAAAGGGACAGGAAATTGGATGGCTACACCTTC
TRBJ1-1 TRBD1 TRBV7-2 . CASSPRQGDGTEAFF TGTGCCAGCAGCCCCAGACAGGGGGACGGCACTGAAGCTTTCTTT
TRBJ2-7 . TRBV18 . CASSPQRSDHYEQYF TGTGCCAGCTCACCACAGCGGTCGGACCACTACGAGCAGTACTTC